The 24 T cell receptor beta chains listed next were all sequenced from one sample in a study of PD-1 blockade in classical Hodgkin lymphoma. Relapse was seen in all patients after autologous stem cell transplantation, and brentuximab vedotin exposure was variable. By magnetic negative selection, CD4+ T cells were purified from thawed PBMCs. Clones were read by immunoSEQ multiplex PCR, and TCRdb kept only the in-frame ones, dropping some. Seen here are 30,000 to 40,000 clones, around nine tenths observed once, and the top ten hold roughly 0.2%. Sequenced material: CD4+ T cells from blood, taken at baseline. The receptors here all came from a human donor with classical Hodgkin lymphoma.

The rearrangement joins TRBV6-5 to TRBJ1-1; D might be TRBD1 (5 bases). Germline V CDR1 and CDR2: MNHEY, SVGAGI. The ends were cut back, 0 bases at V and 4 bases at J, with 9 bases in the middle. This CDR3 is built from 14 residues. This chain's CDR3 is CASSYSQGATEAFF. For the CDR3, the DNA is TGTGCCAGCAGTTACTCGCAAGGGGCCACTGAAGCTTTCTTT.

The genes are TRBV28 and TRBJ1-5, with D perhaps matching TRBD1 (6 bases). V lost 5 bases, J lost 0 bases, and 14 bases lay in between. Germline assignment: CDR1 MDHEN and CDR2 SYDVKM. The CDR3 loop spans 16 amino acids. In DNA form, the CDR3 reads TGTGCCAGCAGTCCTCAACAGGGATCTAGCAATCAGCCCCAGCATTTT. It is translated as CASSPQQGSSNQPQHF.

V gene TRBV30 combines with J gene TRBJ2-2; no firm D call. Germline assignment: CDR1 GTSNPN and CDR2 SVGIG (reference sequence). CDR3 length: 13 residues. V lost 0 bases, J lost 4 bases, and 6 bases lay in between. CDR3 residues: CAWSVLPTGELFF. CDR3 DNA sequence: TGTGCCTGGAGTGTACTGCCCACCGGGGAGCTGTTTTTT.

This clone was seen a handful of times. This chain links TRBV2 with TRBJ1-5; no reliable D call. The CDR3 has 13 residues. Looked up from germline, CDR1 is SNHLY and CDR2 is FYNNEI. V was clipped by 8 bases and J by 2 bases, with 10 bases between them. This CDR3 is CASCQEGNQPQHF. CDR3 coding DNA: TGTGCCAGCTGTCAGGAGGGCAATCAGCCCCAGCATTTT.

The chain links TRBV7-2 to TRBJ2-7; D is unresolved. Trimming removed 6 bases at V and 0 bases at J, with 12 bases between. CDR1 and CDR2 from the germline V gene are SGHTA and FQGNSA. The CDR3 is 14 residues long. The CDR3 here is CASRRTENSYEQYF. As DNA, the CDR3 is TGTGCCAGCAGACGGACGGAGAACTCCTACGAGCAGTACTTC.

This clone was observed a few times. CDR3 in DNA: TGTGCCAGCACCAGCTACAGGGGCCTCGGGGGTGAGCAGTTCTTC. As protein: CASTSYRGLGGEQFF. The chain is built from TRBV11-2 and TRBJ2-1; possibly TRBD1 for D (7 bases). The CDR3 consists of 15 residues. The germline V gene has CDR1 SGHAT and CDR2 FQNNGV. V was shortened by 7 bases and J by 9 bases, with 22 bases between the two germline ends.

The chain combines TRBV11-2 with TRBJ2-3; D possibly corresponds to TRBD1 (6 bases). Trimming took off 2 bases at V and 0 bases at J, with 12 bases between the two ends. Per the germline V gene, CDR1 is SGHAT and CDR2 is FQNNGV. This CDR3 spans 16 amino acids. The DNA of the CDR3 is TGTGCCAGCAGCTTACGAGGACAGCTTAGCACAGATACGCAGTATTTT. Its protein product is CASSLRGQLSTDTQYF.

The chain employs TRBV30 and TRBJ1-1; D not certain. CDR1 is GTSNPN and CDR2 is SVGIG in the germline V gene (reference sequence). V was shortened by 1 base and J by 3 bases, with 9 bases between the two germline ends. There are 13 residues in the CDR3. The chain's CDR3 is CAWSGLKDTEAFF. CDR3 bases: TGTGCCTGGAGTGGCCTAAAGGACACTGAAGCTTTCTTT.

CDR3 nucleotides: TGTGCCAGCAGCCCCCGGGACAGAGCTAACTATGGCTACACCTTC. Its protein product is CASSPRDRANYGYTF. The rearrangement uses TRBV25-1 and TRBJ1-2; TRBD1 matches 7 bases. Germline CDR1 and CDR2: MGHDK and SYGVNS. The CDR3 has 15 residues. V trimming: 6 bases; J trimming: 0 bases; junction bases outside the gene matches: 7.

The genes are TRBV30 and TRBJ1-3, with D unclear. Deletions cut 4 bases from V and 0 bases from J, with 13 bases between. The length of the CDR3 is 15 residues. Germline V gene data show CDR1 as GTSNPN and CDR2 as SVGIG (reference sequence). CDR3 region: CAWIGDAISGNTIYF. For the CDR3, the DNA is TGTGCCTGGATAGGAGACGCAATCTCTGGAAACACCATATATTTT.

The gene calls are TRBV27 and TRBJ1-4; D gene unclear. Trimming removed 5 bases at V and 0 bases at J, with 16 bases between. The germline V gene has CDR1 MNHEY and CDR2 SMNVEV (reference sequence). The length of the CDR3 is 17 residues. Here the CDR3 reads CASSPNGRISTNEKLFF. The CDR3 DNA reads as TGTGCCAGCAGTCCAAACGGACGGATCTCAACTAATGAAAAACTGTTTTTT.

The chain combines TRBV5-1 with TRBJ2-5, with D perhaps assigned TRBD1 or TRBD2 (5 bases each). Trimming shortened V by 0 bases and J by 3 bases, and 15 bases separated the two germline ends. Germline V CDR1 and CDR2: SGHRS, YFSETQ. The CDR3 has 16 residues. This chain's CDR3 is CASSLAGAGWEETQYF. The CDR3 DNA reads TGCGCCAGCAGCTTGGCCGGGGCAGGGTGGGAAGAGACCCAGTACTTC.

The V and J genes are TRBV6-1 and TRBJ2-7; D is unclear. This CDR3 region has 13 residues. V lost 4 bases to trimming and J lost 5 bases, with 12 bases between them. CDR1 and CDR2 from the germline V gene are MNHNS and SASEGT. The CDR3 bases are TGTGCCAGCAGTGTTCAGGACCAGGACGAGCAGTACTTC. Translation gives CASSVQDQDEQYF.

This clone has a handful of counts. This chain links TRBV29-1 with TRBJ2-7; 11 bases agree with TRBD1. Germline trimming cut 3 bases from V and 5 bases from J; bases unmatched to any gene: 6. This CDR3 is 14 amino acids long. Germline V lookup: CDR1 SQVTM, CDR2 ANQGSEA. CDR3 sequence reads: CSVEDRGLSHEQYF. The CDR3 nucleotides are TGCAGCGTTGAGGACAGGGGGCTGAGCCACGAGCAGTACTTC.

This chain joins TRBV7-9 and TRBJ1-2; TRBD1 is a possible D gene (5 bases). Per germline, CDR1 SEHNR and CDR2 FQNEAQ (reference sequence). Trimming shortened V by 5 bases and J by 2 bases, and 15 bases separated the two germline ends. This CDR3 comprises 15 residues. As DNA, the CDR3 is TGTGCCAGCAGCCGATACCCCGGGGACAACTATGGCTACACCTTC. It specifies CASSRYPGDNYGYTF.

The J gene is TRBJ1-2, the V gene TRBV5-4, with D uncertain. The CDR3 consists of 14 residues. The germline V gene encodes CDR1 SGHNT and CDR2 YYREEE (reference sequence). V lost 0 bases and J lost 8, with 14 bases in between. In nucleotides, the CDR3 is TGTGCCAGCAGCTTGGCCTCCGGGTACAGCGGCTACACCTTC. Amino acids: CASSLASGYSGYTF.

The chain carries TRBV25-1 and TRBJ2-7; 7 bases are shared with TRBD2. Germline trimming cut 1 base from V and 4 bases from J; bases unmatched to any gene: 10. Germline V gene data show CDR1 as MGHDK and CDR2 as SYGVNS. CDR3 length: 16 amino acids. The CDR3 sequence is CASSESRAGTPYEQYF. Here the CDR3 DNA reads TGTGCCAGCAGTGAATCCCGAGCGGGGACCCCGTACGAGCAGTACTTC.

J is TRBJ2-2 and V is TRBV19; D might be TRBD1 (5 bases). V was cut by 7 bases and J by 6 bases, with 15 bases left in between. In germline, CDR1 is LNHDA, CDR2 SQIVND (reference sequence). The CDR3 has 14 residues. The CDR3 here is CASTNDRRAGELFF. The CDR3 nucleotides read TGTGCCAGTACGAATGACAGACGGGCCGGGGAGCTGTTTTTT.

The chain links TRBV14 to TRBJ2-7; D may be TRBD2 (6 bases). Between the trimmed V and J ends, which lost 2 bases and 7 bases, there was a span of 15 bases. The CDR3 length is 14 residues. The germline V gene encodes CDR1 SGHDN and CDR2 FVKESK. CDR3 residues: CASSQLIRAGEQYF. For the CDR3, the DNA is TGTGCCAGCAGCCAATTGATCAGGGCGGGAGAGCAGTACTTC.

This chain joins TRBV29-1 and TRBJ2-5, with TRBD2 matching 9 bases. Trimming removed 6 bases from V and 7 bases from J; junction bases left unmatched: 12. The CDR3 spans 14 residues. The germline V gene has CDR1 SQVTM and CDR2 ANQGSEA. CDR3 nucleotides: TGCAGCGTCGGAGGACTAGCGAAGCCGGGGACCCAGTACTTC. It codes for CSVGGLAKPGTQYF.

The chain is built from TRBV6-1 and TRBJ2-7, with TRBD2 matching over 11 bases. Germline V CDR1 and CDR2: MNHNS, SASEGT. The ends lost 7 bases at V and 6 bases at J; junction bases unmatched: 8. This CDR3 is built from 14 residues. The chain's CDR3 is CASTTHGLAGEQYF. DNA of the CDR3: TGTGCCAGCACTACCCACGGACTAGCGGGCGAGCAGTACTTC.

The table lists this clone with a few counts. J is TRBJ2-7 and V is TRBV25-1; TRBD2 matches at 7 bases. The CDR3 runs to 14 residues. Germline CDR1 is MGHDK and CDR2 is SYGVNS. Unmatched junction bases numbered 3, after V lost 1 base and J lost 3 bases. CDR3 sequence: CASSEWGGDYEQYF. DNA for the CDR3: TGTGCCAGCAGTGAATGGGGGGGGGACTACGAGCAGTACTTC.

The V call is TRBV11-2, the J call TRBJ1-1; no reliable D call. Trimming cost V 6 bases and J 0 bases, with 20 bases left between them. The CDR3 covers 17 residues. CDR1 is SGHAT and CDR2 is FQNNGV in the germline V gene. This chain's CDR3 is CASRPAYPPRMNTEAFF. For the CDR3, the DNA is TGTGCCAGCAGACCCGCTTATCCCCCAAGAATGAACACTGAAGCTTTCTTT.

The V call is TRBV11-2, the J call TRBJ1-2, with D unresolved. CDR1 is SGHAT, CDR2 FQNNGV, per germline. V was shortened by 0 bases and J by 4 bases, with 9 bases between the two germline ends. CDR3 length equals 14 residues. DNA for the CDR3: TGTGCCAGCAGCTTAGATGGGGTCGGCTATGGCTACACCTTC. This gives the protein CASSLDGVGYGYTF.